The clone carrying this T cell receptor beta chain was detected once. As yet, its antigen is unknown. There were roughly 0.95-10 million cryopreserved PBMC in the samples before DNA extraction. Running of the v3.0 immunoSEQ assay took place at survey level. Clones were read by immunoSEQ multiplex PCR, and TCRdb kept only the in-frame ones, dropping some. The sample consists of roughly 29,000 clones, 95% of them appearing once. These data belong to a study of long-term antiretroviral therapy in people with HIV. Study-level points and caveats: Whereas controls had wider CDR3 length ranges, HIV repertoires had narrower ones. Blood in the study was drawn between the mid-2000s and the late 2010s, possibly under older ART regimens, which may be less effective than current ones. Transplant donor controls retained higher diversity, though diversity increased after ART.

V lost 4 bases to trimming and J lost 8 bases, with 11 bases between them. The CDR3 is 13 amino acids. Germline lookup yields CDR1 LGHNA and CDR2 YNFKEQ. The sequences come from unsorted PBMCs, collected 5.3 years after starting antiretroviral therapy. The sequence came from a man aged 25-40 years with HIV. This chain joins TRBV4-2 and TRBJ1-4, with D perhaps TRBD1 (5 bases). CDR3 DNA: TGTGCCAGCAGCCCCGGGGGTCAAGAAAAACTGTTTTTT. It is translated as CASSPGGQEKLFF.